This entry lists 32 T cell receptor beta chains sequenced from one sample in a study of blood T cell repertoires in COVID-19. The protocol was immunoSEQ multiplex PCR, while the TCRdb copy is restricted to in-frame clones and leaves out a portion. The sample has about 39,000 clones, approximately 91% seen once. The sample comprised peripheral blood. All receptors come from a man in his fifties with active COVID-19.

This chain connects TRBV5-5 to TRBJ1-4; D gene ambiguous. Germline V lookup: CDR1 SGHKS, CDR2 YYEKEE (reference sequence). CDR3 length equals 16 residues. V lost 2 bases and J lost 4, with 15 bases in between. The CDR3 DNA reads as TGTGCCAGCAGCTTTCGGAACGGACTGATTAATGAAAAACTGTTTTTT. This sequence encodes CASSFRNGLINEKLFF. Complete variable domain (other parts from reference TRBV5-5 and TRBJ1-4): DAGVTQSPTHLIKTRGQQVTLRCSPISGHKSVSWYQQVLGQGPQFIFQYYEKEERGRGNFPDRFSARQFPNYSSELNVNALLLGDSALYLCASSFRNGLINEKLFFGSGTQLSVL.

The chain employs TRBV27 and TRBJ2-5, with D perhaps matching TRBD2 (5 bases). The CDR3 consists of 14 residues. V was clipped by 3 bases and J by 1 base, with 9 bases between them. Germline V gives CDR1 MNHEY, CDR2 SMNVEV (reference sequence). CDR3 sequence (DNA): TGTGCCAGCAGTTTTAGCCGGGGCCAAGAGACCCAGTACTTC. It is translated as CASSFSRGQETQYF.

The chain carries TRBV30 and TRBJ1-1, with unresolved D. V gave up 4 bases and J gave up 0 bases, with 3 bases separating them. The CDR3 contains 11 residues. Germline V gives CDR1 GTSNPN, CDR2 SVGIG (reference sequence). The CDR3, as DNA: TGTGCCTGGATATTGAACACTGAAGCTTTCTTT. Translated: CAWILNTEAFF.

The gene calls are TRBV30 and TRBJ1-5, with D uncertain. Germline V gene data show CDR1 as GTSNPN and CDR2 as SVGIG (reference sequence). V was cut by 3 bases and J by 0 bases, with 9 bases left in between. The CDR3 sequence is 14 residues long. CDR3 coding DNA: TGTGCCTGGAGCGGGATTAATAGCAATCAGCCCCAGCATTTT. This gives the protein CAWSGINSNQPQHF.

The chain combines TRBV30 with TRBJ2-2, with TRBD1 as a possible D gene (6 bases). The ends were cut back, 0 bases at V and 3 bases at J, with 17 bases in the middle. CDR1 is GTSNPN, CDR2 SVGIG, per germline (reference sequence). CDR3 length: 17 amino acids. The chain's CDR3 is CAWSVLLGGWDTGELFF. The CDR3 coding sequence is TGTGCCTGGAGTGTGCTTCTAGGGGGTTGGGACACCGGGGAGCTGTTTTTT.

The V gene is TRBV10-3, the J gene TRBJ2-1; 9 bases are shared with TRBD2. J was trimmed by 5 bases and V by 8 bases; bases with no gene match: 7. The CDR3 length is 14 residues. Germline V gene lookup returns CDR1 ENHRY and CDR2 SYGVKD. CDR3 nucleotide sequence: TGTGCCATCGCCAGCGGGGGGACCCACAATGAGCAGTTCTTC. It codes for CAIASGGTHNEQFF.

V is TRBV6-1 and J is TRBJ1-2; D call uncertain. V shed 2 bases and J shed 8 bases, with 9 bases lying between them. The CDR3 runs 12 residues. Germline CDR1 MNHNS, CDR2 SASEGT. The CDR3 reads CASSESGNGYTF. The CDR3 DNA is TGTGCCAGCAGTGAAAGCGGTAACGGCTACACCTTC.

The chain joins TRBV7-9 to TRBJ1-6; TRBD1 aligns across 9 bases. CDR1 and CDR2 (germline): SEHNR, FQNEAQ (reference sequence). Unmatched junction bases numbered 6, after V lost 1 base and J lost 11 bases. The CDR3 consists of 15 residues. CDR3 loop: CASSLGDRASPPLHF. Here the CDR3 DNA reads TGTGCCAGCAGCTTAGGGGACAGGGCGTCACCACCCCTCCACTTT.

The rearrangement links TRBV25-1 to TRBJ2-3; 8 bases align to TRBD2. Germline V lookup: CDR1 MGHDK, CDR2 SYGVNS. V was pared by 5 bases and J by 1 base, with 5 bases of the junction left unmatched. The CDR3 sequence is 15 residues long. The CDR3 region is CASSPRGDRTDTQYF. The CDR3 DNA reads as TGTGCCAGCAGTCCGCGGGGGGACCGCACAGATACGCAGTATTTT.

This clone appeared once. V usage is TRBV15 and J usage is TRBJ2-3; 8 nucleotides line up with TRBD1. Looked up from germline, CDR1 is LNHNV and CDR2 is YYDKDF (reference sequence). The ends lost 6 bases at V and 6 bases at J; junction bases unmatched: 11. The CDR3 extends over 15 amino acids. The CDR3 region has the DNA TGTGCCACCAGTTCGGGACAGGTTCGGGTGGATACGCAGTATTTT. It yields the protein CATSSGQVRVDTQYF.

The chain uses TRBV27 and TRBJ2-1; perhaps TRBD2 as D (6 bases). Germline CDR1 reads MNHEY; CDR2 reads SMNVEV (reference sequence). The V end was cut by 7 bases, the J end by 0 bases, with 10 bases between. This CDR3 is built from 14 residues. The CDR3 sequence: CASKKEGSYNEQFF. In nucleotides, the CDR3 is TGTGCCAGCAAGAAGGAGGGCTCCTACAATGAGCAGTTCTTC.

The chain recombines TRBV9 with TRBJ2-6; maybe TRBD1 (6 bases). V lost 4 bases and J 3 bases, leaving 14 bases between the germline ends. Germline CDR1 reads SGDLS; CDR2 reads YYNGEE. This CDR3 is built from 16 residues. The CDR3 region is CASSSFNRDGANVLTF. CDR3 nucleotide sequence: TGTGCCAGCAGCTCCTTCAACAGGGATGGGGCCAACGTCCTGACTTTC.

The V gene is TRBV3-1 (or the pseudogene TRBV3-2), the J gene TRBJ2-5; D is possibly TRBD2 (6 bases). The length of the CDR3 is 12 residues. Germline assignment: CDR1 LGHDT and CDR2 YNNKEL (reference sequence). V gave up 5 bases and J gave up 5 bases, with 9 bases separating them. This chain's CDR3 is CASSWGRETQYF. The CDR3 nucleotides are TGTGCCAGCAGCTGGGGGAGGGAGACCCAGTACTTC.

The chain employs TRBV7-7 and TRBJ1-6; 7 nucleotides align to TRBD1. This CDR3 region has 13 residues. The germline CDR1 and CDR2 sequences are SSHAT and FNYEAQ (reference sequence). Written as DNA, the CDR3 is TGTGCTAGCGGGACAGACTATAATTCACCCCTCCACTTT. Its protein is CASGTDYNSPLHF.

The J gene is TRBJ2-1, the V gene TRBV4-2, with 10 bases aligning to TRBD2. The CDR3 totals 16 residues. The junction had 8 bases not matched to a gene; V was cut back by 1 base and J by 8 bases. CDR1 LGHNA and CDR2 YNFKEQ come from the germline V gene. The CDR3 bases are TGTGCCAGCAGCCAAGTAGGAACTAGCGGGAACTATGAGCAGTTCTTC. Its translation: CASSQVGTSGNYEQFF.

In DNA, the CDR3 is TGTGCCAGTAGTGTTTTCCGGGACAGGCCCTCCTACGAGCAGTACTTC. Translating gives CASSVFRDRPSYEQYF. This chain joins TRBV19 and TRBJ2-7, with TRBD1 matching over 8 bases. Germline loops: CDR1 LNHDA, CDR2 SQIVND (reference sequence). The CDR3 is made up of 16 amino acids. Unmatched junction bases numbered 9, after V lost 5 bases and J lost 0 bases.

The V call is TRBV2, the J call TRBJ1-2, with D possibly matching TRBD1 (6 bases). The CDR3 spans 14 residues. The germline CDR1 and CDR2 sequences are SNHLY and FYNNEI. V dropped 5 bases and J dropped 3 bases, with 13 bases sitting between them. In DNA, the CDR3 is TGTGCCAGCAGTCGCAGGGGAAAAGACTATGGCTACACCTTC. Residues: CASSRRGKDYGYTF.

The gene calls are TRBV14 and TRBJ1-4, with D hard to call. Germline V gene data show CDR1 as SGHDN and CDR2 as FVKESK. The CDR3 has 15 amino acids. Trimming took 2 bases from V and 5 from J, leaving 12 bases between them. Here the CDR3 DNA reads TGTGCCAGCAGCCAACTAACCTCCGCGAATGAAAAACTGTTTTTT. Its translation is CASSQLTSANEKLFF.

The V gene is TRBV7-2, the J gene TRBJ2-3; TRBD2 agrees at 8 bases. V gave up 3 bases and J gave up 1 base; unmatched junction bases: 15. Germline-derived CDR1 and CDR2 are SGHTA and FQGNSA. This CDR3 is 19 amino acids long. CDR3 amino acids: CASSLSAGALPKRTDTQYF. CDR3 in DNA: TGTGCCAGCAGCTTGTCAGCGGGGGCCTTACCAAAGCGCACAGATACGCAGTATTTT.

This clone was observed a single time. This rearrangement joins TRBV19 to TRBJ1-6, with 9 bases matching TRBD1. Germline V gene sequence: CDR1 LNHDA, CDR2 SQIVND (reference sequence). The CDR3 length is 18 residues. With V trimmed by 3 bases and J by 0 bases, 6 bases remained unmatched. The CDR3 sequence is CASSIRTGDSSYNSPLHF. The CDR3 region has the DNA TGTGCCAGTAGTATCCGGACAGGGGATAGCTCCTATAATTCACCCCTCCACTTT.

The rearrangement joins TRBV25-1 to TRBJ1-2, with D unclear. Germline CDR1 is MGHDK and CDR2 is SYGVNS. V dropped 7 bases and J dropped 4 bases, with 13 bases sitting between them. CDR3 length: 13 amino acids. Written as DNA, the CDR3 is TGTGCCAGCACCGCCCCGGAGGGCTATGGCTACACCTTC. This sequence encodes CASTAPEGYGYTF.

The V call is TRBV12-3 or TRBV12-4, the J call TRBJ1-5, with a weak D call TRBD1 (5 bases). Trimming pared 4 bases from V and 4 bases from J, leaving 8 bases between. CDR3 length equals 13 residues. As DNA, the CDR3 is TGTGCCAGCAGTTACCCAGGGAATCAGCCCCAGCATTTT. Amino acids: CASSYPGNQPQHF.

V is TRBV6-5 and J is TRBJ1-1; D uncertain. Trimming took off 0 bases at V and 3 bases at J, with 5 bases between the two ends. This CDR3 spans 13 amino acids. Looked up from germline, CDR1 is MNHEY and CDR2 is SVGAGI. The CDR3 is CASSYSDYTEAFF. The CDR3 DNA reads TGTGCCAGCAGTTACTCCGACTACACTGAAGCTTTCTTT.

CDR3 loop: CASSPSHYGYTF. CDR3 DNA: TGTGCCAGCAGCCCTTCCCACTATGGCTACACCTTC. The rearrangement uses TRBV2 and TRBJ1-2; D gene ambiguous. This CDR3 has 12 amino acids. The germline V gene has CDR1 SNHLY and CDR2 FYNNEI. Trimming cost V 6 bases and J 3 bases, with 8 bases left between them.

The V call is TRBV6-5, the J call TRBJ2-7; TRBD1 is a possible D gene (7 bases). V was pared by 6 bases and J by 3 bases, with 18 bases between. In germline, CDR1 is MNHEY, CDR2 SVGAGI. This CDR3 region has 15 residues. This CDR3 is CASRGDQGGLYEQYF. For the CDR3, the DNA is TGTGCCAGCAGGGGAGATCAGGGGGGCCTCTACGAGCAGTACTTC.

The chain carries TRBV7-9 and TRBJ1-2; D is possibly TRBD1 (5 bases). Germline loops: CDR1 SEHNR, CDR2 FQNEAQ (reference sequence). The CDR3 runs to 13 residues. Trimming took 3 bases from V and 12 from J, leaving 17 bases between them. For the CDR3, the DNA is TGTGCCAGCAGCTTTTCCCGGGACTCCCCCCACACCTTC. Protein sequence: CASSFSRDSPHTF.

The chain combines TRBV30 with TRBJ1-1; perhaps TRBD1 as D (5 bases). Trimming shortened V by 3 bases and J by 2 bases, and 13 bases separated the two germline ends. Germline V gene sequence: CDR1 GTSNPN, CDR2 SVGIG (reference sequence). The length of the CDR3 is 14 residues. CDR3 residues: CAWRIWGRNTEAFF. CDR3 bases: TGTGCCTGGAGGATTTGGGGCAGAAACACTGAAGCTTTCTTT.

This chain uses TRBV9 with TRBJ1-5; TRBD1 matches 7 bases. The CDR3 totals 15 residues. In germline, CDR1 is SGDLS, CDR2 YYNGEE. V shed 2 bases, J shed 4 bases, and the junction held 6 bases outside the gene matches. The CDR3 DNA reads as TGTGCCAGCAGCGTGACAGGGACTCTTAATCAGCCCCAGCATTTT. This codes for CASSVTGTLNQPQHF.

The genes are TRBV6-1 and TRBJ2-1, with 7 bases aligning to TRBD2. This CDR3 spans 15 amino acids. The ends lost 3 bases at V and 0 bases at J; junction bases unmatched: 2. Germline CDR1 is MNHNS and CDR2 is SASEGT. In DNA, the CDR3 is TGTGCCAGCAGTGAGGGACTATTCTCCTACAATGAGCAGTTCTTC. Translated: CASSEGLFSYNEQFF.

J is TRBJ2-1 and V is TRBV19; 13 positions match TRBD2. The CDR3 contains 16 residues. CDR1 is LNHDA, CDR2 SQIVND, per germline (reference sequence). V shed 10 bases and J 6 bases; nucleotides not matched to a gene: 12. The CDR3 reads CATASRTSGSTNEQFF. The CDR3 DNA follows: TGTGCCACCGCTAGCCGGACTAGCGGGAGTACCAATGAGCAGTTCTTC.

This clone was observed a few times. The chain combines TRBV5-4 with TRBJ2-7; unclear D gene. The germline CDR1 and CDR2 sequences are SGHNT and YYREEE (reference sequence). The V and J ends lost 1 base and 6 bases respectively, with 14 bases between them. CDR3 length: 14 residues. CDR3 DNA sequence: TGTGCCAGCAGCTTGCGTAGCCGACTGAGCGAGCAGTACTTC. This translates into CASSLRSRLSEQYF. Supplemented by reference TRBV5-4 and TRBJ2-7, the full variable domain reads ETGVTQSPTHLIKTRGQQVTLRCSSQSGHNTVSWYQQALGQGPQFIFQYYREEENGRGNFPPRFSGLQFPNYSSELNVNALELDDSALYLCASSLRSRLSEQYFGPGTRLTVT.

This clone is a singleton in its sample. The V and J genes are TRBV29-1 and TRBJ1-2; perhaps TRBD1 as D (6 bases). V gave up 2 bases and J gave up 8 bases, with 12 bases separating them. The CDR3 contains 12 residues. Germline V gene data show CDR1 as SQVTM and CDR2 as ANQGSEA. The CDR3 spells CSVETQGHGYTF. Here the CDR3 DNA reads TGCAGCGTTGAAACACAGGGTCACGGCTACACCTTC.